These 10 T cell receptor beta chains share one sample of origin, sequenced in a study of blood T cell repertoires in COVID-19. This table comes from immunoSEQ multiplex PCR, and its TCRdb copy is limited to in-frame clones, with some not included. The sample consists of some 40,000 clones, around four fifths of them appearing once. What was sequenced was peripheral blood. These receptors came from a man in his 70s with acute or convalescent COVID-19.

This clone was detected once. The rearrangement links TRBV30 to TRBJ2-7; D may be TRBD1 (5 bases). Looked up from germline, CDR1 is GTSNPN and CDR2 is SVGIG (reference sequence). The CDR3 totals 13 residues. Trimming cost V 6 bases and J 1 base, with 13 bases left between them. In DNA form, the CDR3 reads TGTGCCTGTCGATCGGACACTTCCTACGAGCAGTACTTC. Protein sequence: CACRSDTSYEQYF.

The chain carries TRBV6-6 and TRBJ2-3; the match to TRBD1 covers 7 bases. This CDR3 is 14 amino acids long. V lost 4 bases and J lost 6; bases outside the gene matches: 7. Germline CDR1 reads MNHNY; CDR2 reads SVGAGI (reference sequence). The CDR3: CASSSHTGADTQYF. DNA for the CDR3: TGTGCCAGCAGTTCTCACACAGGGGCTGATACGCAGTATTTT.

The chain employs TRBV5-1 and TRBJ2-2, with 9 bases fitting TRBD1. Trimming removed 4 bases from V and 2 bases from J; junction bases left unmatched: 9. The CDR3 length is 17 residues. CDR1 is SGHRS, CDR2 YFSETQ, per germline. The CDR3 sequence: CASSPRTTGGNTGELFF. The CDR3 bases are TGCGCCAGCAGCCCTCGAACGACAGGGGGAAACACCGGGGAGCTGTTTTTT.

This chain uses TRBV7-2 with TRBJ2-1; TRBD1 might be the D (5 bases). The CDR3 is 12 amino acids. In germline, CDR1 is SGHTA, CDR2 FQGNSA. Trimming left V 5 bases short and J 4 bases short, with 6 bases between. The CDR3 DNA sequence: TGTGCCAGCAGCGACAGATACAATGAGCAGTTCTTC. Protein sequence: CASSDRYNEQFF.

The genes are TRBV11-2 and TRBJ2-3; the D gene is possibly TRBD2 (6 bases). This CDR3 is 15 amino acids long. Germline CDR1 SGHAT, CDR2 FQNNGV. V was clipped by 3 bases and J by 0 bases, with 10 bases between them. The CDR3 DNA is TGTGCCAGCAGCTTGGAGGGATATAGCACAGATACGCAGTATTTT. Protein product: CASSLEGYSTDTQYF.

The chain recombines TRBV3-1 (or the pseudogene TRBV3-2) with TRBJ1-1; D remains unclear. The germline CDR1 and CDR2 sequences are LGHDT and YNNKEL (reference sequence). The CDR3 runs to 17 residues. Trimming cost V 2 bases and J 1 base, with 17 bases left between them. Written as DNA, the CDR3 is TGTGCCAGCAGCCAAAGCCCCAGTATGACGGGGAACACTGAAGCTTTCTTT. Protein sequence: CASSQSPSMTGNTEAFF.

This chain uses TRBV27 with TRBJ1-5; TRBD1 aligns across 7 bases. Germline values: CDR1 MNHEY, CDR2 SMNVEV (reference sequence). The CDR3 has 16 amino acids. With 4 bases clipped from V and 0 bases from J, the junction kept 6 bases outside the gene matches. CDR3 in amino acids: CASSSRTGRSNQPQHF. The CDR3 DNA follows: TGTGCCAGCAGTTCAAGGACAGGACGTAGCAATCAGCCCCAGCATTTT.

The genes are TRBV29-1 and TRBJ2-3, with 8 bases matching TRBD1. The V gene end was trimmed by 7 bases and the J gene end by 9 bases; junction bases not matched to a gene: 30. CDR1 and CDR2 (germline): SQVTM, ANQGSEA. The length of the CDR3 is 19 residues. DNA of the CDR3: TGCAGCGCCCACAAGGCCTTACCGGGACAGGACGCCCGCCGGAACACGCAGTATTTT. Its translation is CSAHKALPGQDARRNTQYF.

CDR3 in amino acids: CSVTTFETQYF. CDR3 in DNA: TGCAGCGTTACAACATTCGAGACCCAGTACTTC. The chain recombines TRBV29-1 with TRBJ2-5; D is undetermined. CDR3 length: 11 residues. The germline V gene encodes CDR1 SQVTM and CDR2 ANQGSEA. Trimming took 5 bases from V and 5 from J, leaving 9 bases between them.

In its sample, this clone ranks as large (0.1 to 1%). CDR3 residues: CASSVVGGSAGELFF. The CDR3 bases are TGTGCCAGCAGCGTAGTGGGGGGTTCCGCCGGGGAGCTGTTTTTT. The rearrangement joins TRBV9 to TRBJ2-2, with D possibly being TRBD2 (6 bases). CDR1 is SGDLS, CDR2 YYNGEE, per germline. There are 15 residues in the CDR3. V lost 0 bases, J lost 6 bases, and 12 bases lay in between.